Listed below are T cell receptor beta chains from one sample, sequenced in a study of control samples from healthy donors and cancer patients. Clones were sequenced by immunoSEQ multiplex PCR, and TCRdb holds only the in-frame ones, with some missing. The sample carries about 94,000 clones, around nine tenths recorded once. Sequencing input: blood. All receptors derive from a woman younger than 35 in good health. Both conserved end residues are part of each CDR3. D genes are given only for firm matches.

TGTGCCAGCAGCTTAGATCCGACAGCCATGGGGGAGCAGTACTTC | CASSLDPTAMGEQYF | 15 | TRBJ2-7 | TRBV7-9 | -
TGTGCCAGCAGTCGAGACAGTCCAGACTATGGCTACACCTTC | CASSRDSPDYGYTF | 14 | TRBJ1-2 | TRBV27 | -
TGCGCCAGCAGTTTAGCGGGGAGGAAAGGTTTGGGCGAGCAGTACTTC | CASSLAGRKGLGEQYF | 16 | TRBJ2-7 | TRBV10-1 | TRBD2
TGTGCCAGCAGCTTAGGTCCAGGGAACACTGAAGCTTTCTTT | CASSLGPGNTEAFF | 14 | TRBJ1-1 | TRBV7-2 | -
TGTGCCAGCAGCCCCTCTCAGGAACCGTACTATGGCTACACCTTC | CASSPSQEPYYGYTF | 15 | TRBJ1-2 | TRBV13 | -
TGTGCCACCAGCAGAGAAACGGGAACTAACTATGGCTACACCTTC | CATSRETGTNYGYTF | 15 | TRBJ1-2 | TRBV15 | -
TGTGCCAGCGCCCCAGAGGGGGACTCCTACAATGAGCAGTTCTTC | CASAPEGDSYNEQFF | 15 | TRBJ2-1 | TRBV9 | -
TGTGCCAGCAGTCCCGCTGACGGACTCACCTTAGTCTATGGCTACACCTTC | CASSPADGLTLVYGYTF | 17 | TRBJ1-2 | TRBV28 | -
TGCAGTGCGGAGGGGGGTGGCTACACCTTC | CSAEGGGYTF | 10 | TRBJ1-2 | TRBV20-1 | -
TGTGCCAGCAGCCAAGGGGGGGAGGGAGAGACTGAAGCTTTCTTT | CASSQGGEGETEAFF | 15 | TRBJ1-1 | TRBV3-1/TRBV3-2 | -
TGTGCCACCAGCAACCTAAAGCAGGGGGATATCGAGCAGTACTTC | CATSNLKQGDIEQYF | 15 | TRBJ2-7 | TRBV15 | TRBD1
TGCGCCAGCAGCTACGGACCCGCCGAGTACGAGCAGTACTTC | CASSYGPAEYEQYF | 14 | TRBJ2-7 | TRBV4-1 | -
TGCAGCGTTGAAGCTCCCGGGACAGGGAACACTGAAGCTTTCTTT | CSVEAPGTGNTEAFF | 15 | TRBJ1-1 | TRBV29-1 | TRBD1
TGTGCCAGCAGCCCCCGGGCGGGGGACCACAGGGATACGCAGTATTTT | CASSPRAGDHRDTQYF | 16 | TRBJ2-3 | TRBV9 | TRBD2
TGTGCCAGCAGCCAAGAAGCCAGGGAGTGGCAAGAGACCCAGTACTTC | CASSQEAREWQETQYF | 16 | TRBJ2-5 | TRBV14 | -
TGTGCCAGTATCTCGACAGGCGCACACACCGGGGAGCTGTTTTTT | CASISTGAHTGELFF | 15 | TRBJ2-2 | TRBV19 | -